This T cell receptor beta chain was documented in a study of shared clonotypes between healthy human individuals. Only in-frame clones appear in the TCRdb table, and some are missing; sequencing was by immunoSEQ multiplex PCR. The table shows just over 2,000,000 clones, with over 85% occurring only once. The CDR3 runs 15 residues. Germline CDR1 MNHEY, CDR2 SVGAGI. With V trimmed by 5 bases and J by 6 bases, 10 bases remained unmatched. This chain uses TRBV6-5 with TRBJ2-4; 7 nucleotides line up with TRBD2. The sequenced sample was naive CD4+ T cells sorted from blood. Subset noted: CD45RA+ positively selected. The receptor's source is a man aged 18 to 35 in good health. CDR3 protein: CASSRGGAQLNIQYF. In nucleotides, the CDR3 is TGTGCCAGCAGTCGGGGAGGGGCCCAATTAAACATTCAGTACTTC.